The 29 T cell receptor beta chains reported below all come from one sample, sequenced in a study of cytomegalovirus exposure and HLA in healthy donors. The PCR employed 60 Vbeta primers together with 13 Jbeta primers. Data came from immunoSEQ multiplex PCR; TCRdb stores just in-frame clones and leaves some out. In the table there are about 91,000 clones, more than 55% of which are singletons. Material for sequencing was PBMCs. All receptors come from a human donor in good health.

J is TRBJ2-4 and V is TRBV5-1; D gene ambiguous. V was shortened by 0 bases and J by 4 bases, with 8 bases between the two germline ends. This CDR3 has 14 residues. CDR1 SGHRS and CDR2 YFSETQ come from the germline V gene. The CDR3: CASSLVQAKNIQYF. The CDR3 nucleotides read TGCGCCAGCAGCTTGGTCCAGGCTAAAAACATTCAGTACTTC.

This chain uses TRBV5-1 with TRBJ1-1, with TRBD1 matching 8 bases. Germline CDR1 is SGHRS and CDR2 is YFSETQ. Germline trimming cut 4 bases from V and 6 bases from J; bases unmatched to any gene: 20. The CDR3 consists of 18 residues. The CDR3 region is CASSLRRGQTGARAEAFF. The CDR3 DNA reads as TGCGCCAGCAGCCTTCGTAGGGGTCAGACAGGGGCGAGGGCTGAAGCTTTCTTT.

The chain recombines TRBV6-1 with TRBJ1-1; TRBD1 aligns across 8 bases. This CDR3 has 15 amino acids. CDR1 MNHNS and CDR2 SASEGT come from the germline V gene. Unmatched junction bases numbered 5, after V lost 4 bases and J lost 1 base. The CDR3 here is CASSVAGGANTEAFF. The CDR3 DNA sequence: TGTGCCAGCAGTGTGGCAGGGGGCGCGAACACTGAAGCTTTCTTT.

CDR3 residues: CASSFIRDIRYF. The CDR3 nucleotides read TGTGCCAGCAGCTTTATCCGGGACATCCGGTACTTC. The V gene is TRBV12-1, the J gene TRBJ2-5; the D call of TRBD1 is as the table states it, not checked on the DNA. TRBV12-1 corresponds to a pseudogene. The CDR3 contains 12 residues.

The chain employs TRBV18 and TRBJ2-1; 7 nucleotides agree with TRBD2. CDR3 length: 16 residues. Germline lookup yields CDR1 KGHSH and CDR2 LQKENI. V gave up 3 bases and J gave up 5 bases; unmatched junction bases: 10. The CDR3 spells CASSPQGAGTDNEQFF. The CDR3 region has the DNA TGTGCCAGCTCACCTCAGGGAGCGGGGACGGACAATGAGCAGTTCTTC.

This clone was seen a handful of times. V usage is TRBV6-1 and J usage is TRBJ2-7, with D hard to call. The V and J ends lost 1 base and 0 bases respectively, with 10 bases between them. The CDR3 consists of 15 residues. Germline values: CDR1 MNHNS, CDR2 SASEGT. The CDR3 reads CASSEGHTSSYEQYF. Here the CDR3 DNA reads TGTGCCAGCAGTGAAGGGCACACCAGCTCCTACGAGCAGTACTTC.

V gene TRBV18 combines with J gene TRBJ1-5, with TRBD1 identical over 7 bases. The germline V gene has CDR1 KGHSH and CDR2 LQKENI. The ends lost 5 bases at V and 4 bases at J; junction bases unmatched: 2. The length of the CDR3 is 13 residues. The DNA of the CDR3 is TGTGCCAGCTCAGGGACAGTGAATCAGCCCCAGCATTTT. Its protein is CASSGTVNQPQHF.

The chain joins TRBV9 to TRBJ2-3, with D maybe TRBD2 (6 bases). The V end was cut by 2 bases, the J end by 2 bases, with 12 bases between. The CDR3 totals 15 residues. Germline CDR1 reads SGDLS; CDR2 reads YYNGEE. The CDR3 reads CASSVLATNTDTQYF. In DNA, the CDR3 is TGTGCCAGCAGCGTCCTAGCGACAAACACAGATACGCAGTATTTT.

V and J are TRBV15 and TRBJ1-4, with D possibly matching TRBD1 (6 bases). The V end was cut by 0 bases, the J end by 5 bases, with 13 bases between. There are 16 residues in the CDR3. The germline V gene has CDR1 LNHNV and CDR2 YYDKDF (reference sequence). As DNA, the CDR3 is TGTGCCACCAGCAGAGATCTAGGCAGGGGAAATGAAAAACTGTTTTTT. The encoded protein is CATSRDLGRGNEKLFF.

This chain uses TRBV4-3 with TRBJ1-2; D perhaps matches TRBD1 (5 bases). CDR1 is LGHNA and CDR2 is YSLEER in the germline V gene. V lost 0 bases and J 8 bases, leaving 13 bases between the germline ends. The length of the CDR3 is 14 residues. CDR3 residues: CASSQDTGGRGYTF. The CDR3 DNA reads as TGCGCCAGCAGCCAAGATACCGGGGGACGAGGCTACACCTTC.

This clone has just a few counts. This chain joins TRBV9 and TRBJ1-5; no reliable D call. Per the germline V gene, CDR1 is SGDLS and CDR2 is YYNGEE. The V and J ends lost 0 bases and 4 bases respectively, with 11 bases between them. The CDR3 spans 15 residues. CDR3 in DNA: TGTGCCAGCAGCGTAGGTAGTGCGGGAAATCAGCCCCAGCATTTT. Translation: CASSVGSAGNQPQHF.

The chain couples TRBV18 to TRBJ2-7; D is ambiguous. Deletions cut 3 bases from V and 4 bases from J, with 10 bases between. This CDR3 has 13 amino acids. The germline V gene has CDR1 KGHSH and CDR2 LQKENI. The CDR3 region has the DNA TGTGCCAGCTCACCGTTTTCAGAATACGAGCAGTACTTC. Protein: CASSPFSEYEQYF.

The sample holds a few counts of this clone. A junction end diverges from the germline sequence, so it may reflect a read error. The chain is built from TRBV5-1 and TRBJ1-2; D is ambiguous. The CDR3 runs 12 residues. Germline V lookup: CDR1 SGHRS, CDR2 YFSETQ. CDR3: CASSLDGYDYTF. CDR3 sequence (DNA): TGCGCCAGCAGCTTGGACGGGTATGACTACACCTTC.

The chain combines TRBV4-3 with TRBJ1-2; no clear D. Germline assignment: CDR1 LGHNA and CDR2 YSLEER. The CDR3 has 14 residues. V lost 0 bases to trimming and J lost 10 bases, with 15 bases between them. CDR3 residues: CASSQDRVGRDYTF. CDR3 coding DNA: TGCGCCAGCAGCCAAGATCGGGTAGGGAGGGACTACACCTTC.

This clone was observed a handful of times. Sequence at one end of the junction differs from germline and may be a read error. The gene calls are TRBV6-5 and TRBJ1-2; 8 bases align to TRBD1. The CDR3 loop spans 14 amino acids. Germline V lookup: CDR1 MNHEY, CDR2 SVGAGI. CDR3 sequence reads: CASSYADRVSGYNF. CDR3 sequence (DNA): TGTGCCAGCAGTTACGCGGACAGGGTGAGTGGCTACAACTTC.

This clone was picked up a small number of times. The chain links TRBV6-1 to TRBJ2-5, with D possibly matching TRBD2 (5 bases). CDR1 and CDR2 from the germline V gene are MNHNS and SASEGT. The CDR3 has 13 residues. V was cut by 8 bases and J by 5 bases, with 15 bases left in between. The CDR3 reads CASGQAARETQYF. The CDR3 region has the DNA TGTGCCAGCGGGCAAGCGGCCCGGGAGACCCAGTACTTC.

This clone has only a few counts. This rearrangement joins TRBV11-2 to TRBJ1-3; unclear D gene. This CDR3 comprises 14 residues. Germline V gene data show CDR1 as SGHAT and CDR2 as FQNNGV. V lost 1 base to trimming and J lost 3 bases, with 7 bases between them. The CDR3 protein is CASSLVQSGNTIYF. The DNA for the CDR3 is TGTGCCAGCAGCTTAGTACAGAGTGGAAACACCATATATTTT.

The V gene is TRBV7-8, the J gene TRBJ1-5; no firm D call. With 6 bases removed from V and 5 bases from J, the gap between germline ends came to 14 bases. CDR1 and CDR2 from the germline V gene are SGHVS and FQNEAQ. The CDR3 totals 14 residues. The CDR3 loop is CASSARTVDQPQHF. The CDR3 coding sequence is TGTGCCAGCAGTGCAAGGACTGTTGATCAGCCCCAGCATTTT.

This clone was recorded only once. Other DNA sequences of this sample code for an identical CDR3. The chain recombines TRBV7-2 with TRBJ2-5; TRBD1 matches 9 bases. Trimming removed 5 bases from V and 5 bases from J; junction bases left unmatched: 9. The CDR3 is 15 amino acids. Germline V gene sequence: CDR1 SGHTA, CDR2 FQGNSA. CDR3 DNA sequence: TGTGCCAGCAGCCCTCCCGGGACAGGGACCGAGACCCAGTACTTC. This translates into CASSPPGTGTETQYF.

V usage is TRBV5-1 and J usage is TRBJ2-1; TRBD1 might be the D (6 bases). CDR1 is SGHRS, CDR2 YFSETQ, per germline. V was cut by 7 bases and J by 7 bases, with 18 bases left in between. The CDR3 contains 14 residues. The CDR3 nucleotides are TGCGCCAGCCAGAAACTTTTAGGGGGTAATGAGCAGTTCTTC. As protein: CASQKLLGGNEQFF.

V and J are TRBV5-1 and TRBJ2-5, with TRBD1 matching 10 bases. The DNA end favors TRBJ2-7, so the J call may be wrong. Germline lookup yields CDR1 SGHRS and CDR2 YFSETQ. This CDR3 is 14 amino acids long. This CDR3 is CASSPGQGNAEQYF. CDR3 coding DNA: TGCGCCAGCAGCCCGGGACAGGGGAATGCCGAGCAGTACTTC.

Concerning this clone itself: The CDR3 ends on some other residue instead of the conserved phenylalanine or tryptophan, so this is likely a read error. The chain is built from TRBV2 and TRBJ1-1; TRBD1 might be the D (6 bases). V was pared by 5 bases and J by 10 bases, with 11 bases between. Germline values: CDR1 SNHLY, CDR2 FYNNEI. The CDR3 consists of 11 residues. CDR3 sequence (DNA): TGTGCCAGCAGTTCCGGGACAAGAGCTTTCTTG. It translates to CASSSGTRAFL.

The chain employs TRBV13 and TRBJ2-3; tentative D call: TRBD2 (6 bases). CDR1 and CDR2 from the germline V gene are PRHDT and FYEKMQ (reference sequence). V was pared by 3 bases and J by 4 bases, with 17 bases between. The CDR3 is 16 amino acids. The DNA for the CDR3 is TGTGCCAGCAGCTTTAGCACTGCAGGAGGGGCAGATACGCAGTATTTT. It encodes CASSFSTAGGADTQYF.

This rearrangement joins TRBV5-1 to TRBJ2-1, with a possible D match to TRBD2 (5 bases). Trimming cost V 1 base and J 6 bases, with 8 bases left between them. This CDR3 region has 13 residues. From germline, CDR1 is SGHRS and CDR2 YFSETQ. CDR3 loop: CASSLNLANEQFF. Written as DNA, the CDR3 is TGCGCCAGCAGCTTGAACCTAGCCAATGAGCAGTTCTTC. The entire variable domain, with the rest obtained from reference TRBV5-1 and TRBJ2-1, is as follows: KAGVTQTPRYLIKTRGQQVTLSCSPISGHRSVSWYQQTPGQGLQFLFEYFSETQRNKGNFPGRFSGRQFSNSRSEMNVSTLELGDSALYLCASSLNLANEQFFGPGTRLTVL.

In regard to this clone: The same CDR3 arises from other DNA sequences in this sample as well. This chain joins TRBV2 and TRBJ1-4; no clear D gene. The CDR3 totals 10 residues. V was trimmed by 7 bases and J by 7 bases, leaving 4 bases between them. Germline V gene sequence: CDR1 SNHLY, CDR2 FYNNEI. The CDR3 protein is CASISEKLFF. The CDR3, as DNA: TGTGCCAGCATCTCTGAAAAACTGTTTTTT.

This chain links TRBV6-4 with TRBJ2-1, with 11 bases fitting TRBD2. V shed 6 bases, J shed 8 bases, and the junction held 6 bases outside the gene matches. Germline V gene sequence: CDR1 MRHNA, CDR2 SNTAGT. CDR3 size: 14 residues. The CDR3 spells CASRLSGGAHEQFF. The CDR3 DNA sequence: TGTGCCAGCAGACTTAGCGGGGGGGCACATGAGCAGTTCTTC.

The genes are TRBV5-1 and TRBJ2-7; D is perhaps TRBD1 (5 bases). Germline CDR1 reads SGHRS; CDR2 reads YFSETQ. The CDR3 spans 15 residues. Trimming took off 4 bases at V and 2 bases at J, with 16 bases between the two ends. The CDR3 sequence: CASSPEFAGTYEQYF. The CDR3 DNA reads TGCGCCAGCAGCCCCGAGTTTGCAGGGACCTACGAGCAGTACTTC.

This chain links TRBV6-1 with TRBJ1-1; D is ambiguous. This CDR3 is built from 12 residues. Trimming removed 6 bases at V and 3 bases at J, with 8 bases between. Germline V gene sequence: CDR1 MNHNS, CDR2 SASEGT. This CDR3 is CASRNTYTEAFF. The DNA of the CDR3 is TGTGCCAGCAGGAACACATACACTGAAGCTTTCTTT.

V usage is TRBV19 and J usage is TRBJ1-4; D may be TRBD1 (6 bases). From germline, CDR1 is LNHDA and CDR2 SQIVND (reference sequence). The CDR3 covers 15 residues. V was clipped by 4 bases and J by 0 bases, with 9 bases between them. CDR3 nucleotides: TGTGCCAGTAGTACACAGGGCGCAACTAATGAAAAACTGTTTTTT. Residues: CASSTQGATNEKLFF. Using reference TRBV19 and TRBJ1-4 for the parts outside the CDR3, the full variable domain is DGGITQSPKYLFRKEGQNVTLSCEQNLNHDAMYWYRQDPGQGLRLIYYSQIVNDFQKGDIAEGYSVSREKKESFPLTVTSAQKNPTAFYLCASSTQGATNEKLFFGSGTQLSVL.